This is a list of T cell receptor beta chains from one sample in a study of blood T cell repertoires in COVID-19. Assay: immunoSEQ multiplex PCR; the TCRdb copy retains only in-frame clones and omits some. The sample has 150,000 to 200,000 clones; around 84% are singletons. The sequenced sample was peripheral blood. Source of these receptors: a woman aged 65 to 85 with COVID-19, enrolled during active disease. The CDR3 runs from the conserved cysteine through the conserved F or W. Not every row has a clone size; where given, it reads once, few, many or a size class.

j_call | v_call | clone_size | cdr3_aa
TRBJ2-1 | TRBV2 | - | CASFLAGGTNEQFF
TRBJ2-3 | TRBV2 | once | CASIGGSGADTQYF
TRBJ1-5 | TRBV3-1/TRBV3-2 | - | CASSQVRFTNQPQHF
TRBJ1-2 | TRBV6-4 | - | CASSGGGWGYTF
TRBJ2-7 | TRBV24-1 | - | CATSGSGGEQYF
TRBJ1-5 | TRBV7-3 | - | CASSLTGGGNQPQHF
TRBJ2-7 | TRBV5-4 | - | CASSFPGTVGEQYF
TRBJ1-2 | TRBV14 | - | CASSHAGKDGYTF
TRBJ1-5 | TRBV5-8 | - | CASSLGTSGNQPQHF
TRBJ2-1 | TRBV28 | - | CASIQLGGLAGATYNEQFF
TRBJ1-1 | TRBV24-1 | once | CASTQGLNTEAFF
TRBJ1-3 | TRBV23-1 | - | CASRQTGSGNTIYF
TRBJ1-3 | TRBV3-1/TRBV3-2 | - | CASSQQVYGNTIYF
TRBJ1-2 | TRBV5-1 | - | CASQGGYGYTF
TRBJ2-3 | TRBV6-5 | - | CATRRAQDTQYF
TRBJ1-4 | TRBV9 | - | CASSATGGHEKLFF
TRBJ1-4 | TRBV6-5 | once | CASSFRPAGEKLFF
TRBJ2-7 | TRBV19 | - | CASSGGLADYEQYF
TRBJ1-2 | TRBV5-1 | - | CASSLGGAGYTF
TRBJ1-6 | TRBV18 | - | CASSPGRSSYNSPLHF
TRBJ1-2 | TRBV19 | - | CASSISGQGASSNYGYTF
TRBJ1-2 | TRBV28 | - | CARKGPLHYTF
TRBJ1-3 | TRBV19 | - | CASSIGGSAGNTIYF
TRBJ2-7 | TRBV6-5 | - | CASRAPGQIYEQYF
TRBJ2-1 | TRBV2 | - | CASHAGVTYNEQFF
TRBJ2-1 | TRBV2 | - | CASSEGDIDNEQFF
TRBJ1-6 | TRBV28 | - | CASSFPRGQRNSPLHF
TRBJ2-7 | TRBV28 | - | CAGRPGSFGEQYF
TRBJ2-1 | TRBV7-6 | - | CASSLRGLSYNEQFF
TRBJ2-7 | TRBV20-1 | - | CSATAPYEQYF
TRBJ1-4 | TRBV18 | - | CASSPIQATNEKLFF
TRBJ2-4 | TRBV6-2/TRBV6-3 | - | CASSYLQSKNIQYF
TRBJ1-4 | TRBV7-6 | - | CASSYINEKLFF
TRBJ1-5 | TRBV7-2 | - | CASSSTYDRVGQPQHF
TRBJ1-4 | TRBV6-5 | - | CASAQGFGNEKLFF
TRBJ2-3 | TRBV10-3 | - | CAIRPYQGAPDTQYF
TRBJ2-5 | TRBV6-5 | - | CASTPGRGPQETQYF
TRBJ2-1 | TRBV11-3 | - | CASSIRGFSGQSYNEQFF
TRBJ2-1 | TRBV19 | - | CASSIGQGAFNEQFF
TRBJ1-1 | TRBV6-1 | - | CASSEGPRVDASMRAFF
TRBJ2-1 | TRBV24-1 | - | CATSDQLAGGLNEQFF